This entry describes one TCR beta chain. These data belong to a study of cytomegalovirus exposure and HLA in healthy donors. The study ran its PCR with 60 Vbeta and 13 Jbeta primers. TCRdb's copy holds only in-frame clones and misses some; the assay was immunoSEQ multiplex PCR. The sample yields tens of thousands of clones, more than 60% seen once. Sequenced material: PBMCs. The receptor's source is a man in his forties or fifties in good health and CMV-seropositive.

The CDR3: CASSLGGGSERGNTIYF. The CDR3 region has the DNA TGTGCCAGCAGCTTAGGGGGGGGTTCGGAAAGAGGAAACACCATATATTTT. This chain joins TRBV7-2 and TRBJ1-3; D possibly corresponds to TRBD1 (5 bases). CDR3 length: 17 residues. V was shortened by 1 base and J by 4 bases, with 17 bases between the two germline ends. Germline lookup yields CDR1 SGHTA and CDR2 FQGNSA.